Sequencing of this T cell receptor beta chain was carried out in a study of early T cells in non-severe SARS-CoV-2 infection. Study overall: From unsorted whole blood, bulk RNA was sequenced, and the chains remained unpaired.

Attachment of unique molecular identifiers to individual cDNA molecules was performed. TCRdb processed the 5' RACE reads anew with MiXCR; each CDR3 protein has one entry. The data show more than 55,000 distinct CDR3 sequences, approximately 12% seen once. V was pared by 3 bases and J by 7 bases, with 8 bases between. CDR1 and CDR2 (germline): SGDLS, YYNGEE. The CDR3 extends over 12 amino acids. As concerns this clonotype: Its antigen is still unknown.

Notes on the study in general: Matching against VDJdb likely underestimated virus-specific expansions, favoring anti-spike CD8.

Sequenced: whole blood. V is TRBV9 and J is TRBJ2-1; D call uncertain. The TCR originated in an adult who was a healthcare worker with PCR-confirmed SARS-CoV-2 infection or an uninfected control (not recorded which). CDR3 residues: CASSAVVNEQFF. The CDR3 bases are TGTGCCAGCAGCGCCGTCGTGAATGAGCAGTTCTTC.